The present TCR beta chain was sequenced within a study of identical twins. This clonotype has ten or more counts. This CDR3 is built from 16 residues. The V end was cut by 10 bases, the J end by 1 base, with 19 bases between. Germline V gene sequence: CDR1 SNHLY, CDR2 FYNNEI. A universal primer site was added by template switching, and unique molecular identifiers were carried by the cDNA. TCRdb reanalysed the 5' RACE reads using MiXCR and keeps one entry per CDR3 protein. The data hold roughly 480,000 distinct CDR3 sequences, with roughly 24% observed a single time. This sample was shared with a second study, whose subject was T cells expressing NK-cell markers. From that report: Sequenced donors, eight in total, included seven who were HCMV-seropositive and one who was seronegative.

The TCR comes from a woman under 30 in good health. The chain employs TRBV2 and TRBJ2-2; the D gene could be TRBD1 or TRBD2 (6 bases each). Source material: CD4+ T cells sorted from blood. DNA of the CDR3: TGTGCCACCTCGGATGGGGGGCAAGAGAACACCGGGGAGCTGTTTTTT. Amino acid sequence: CATSDGGQENTGELFF.